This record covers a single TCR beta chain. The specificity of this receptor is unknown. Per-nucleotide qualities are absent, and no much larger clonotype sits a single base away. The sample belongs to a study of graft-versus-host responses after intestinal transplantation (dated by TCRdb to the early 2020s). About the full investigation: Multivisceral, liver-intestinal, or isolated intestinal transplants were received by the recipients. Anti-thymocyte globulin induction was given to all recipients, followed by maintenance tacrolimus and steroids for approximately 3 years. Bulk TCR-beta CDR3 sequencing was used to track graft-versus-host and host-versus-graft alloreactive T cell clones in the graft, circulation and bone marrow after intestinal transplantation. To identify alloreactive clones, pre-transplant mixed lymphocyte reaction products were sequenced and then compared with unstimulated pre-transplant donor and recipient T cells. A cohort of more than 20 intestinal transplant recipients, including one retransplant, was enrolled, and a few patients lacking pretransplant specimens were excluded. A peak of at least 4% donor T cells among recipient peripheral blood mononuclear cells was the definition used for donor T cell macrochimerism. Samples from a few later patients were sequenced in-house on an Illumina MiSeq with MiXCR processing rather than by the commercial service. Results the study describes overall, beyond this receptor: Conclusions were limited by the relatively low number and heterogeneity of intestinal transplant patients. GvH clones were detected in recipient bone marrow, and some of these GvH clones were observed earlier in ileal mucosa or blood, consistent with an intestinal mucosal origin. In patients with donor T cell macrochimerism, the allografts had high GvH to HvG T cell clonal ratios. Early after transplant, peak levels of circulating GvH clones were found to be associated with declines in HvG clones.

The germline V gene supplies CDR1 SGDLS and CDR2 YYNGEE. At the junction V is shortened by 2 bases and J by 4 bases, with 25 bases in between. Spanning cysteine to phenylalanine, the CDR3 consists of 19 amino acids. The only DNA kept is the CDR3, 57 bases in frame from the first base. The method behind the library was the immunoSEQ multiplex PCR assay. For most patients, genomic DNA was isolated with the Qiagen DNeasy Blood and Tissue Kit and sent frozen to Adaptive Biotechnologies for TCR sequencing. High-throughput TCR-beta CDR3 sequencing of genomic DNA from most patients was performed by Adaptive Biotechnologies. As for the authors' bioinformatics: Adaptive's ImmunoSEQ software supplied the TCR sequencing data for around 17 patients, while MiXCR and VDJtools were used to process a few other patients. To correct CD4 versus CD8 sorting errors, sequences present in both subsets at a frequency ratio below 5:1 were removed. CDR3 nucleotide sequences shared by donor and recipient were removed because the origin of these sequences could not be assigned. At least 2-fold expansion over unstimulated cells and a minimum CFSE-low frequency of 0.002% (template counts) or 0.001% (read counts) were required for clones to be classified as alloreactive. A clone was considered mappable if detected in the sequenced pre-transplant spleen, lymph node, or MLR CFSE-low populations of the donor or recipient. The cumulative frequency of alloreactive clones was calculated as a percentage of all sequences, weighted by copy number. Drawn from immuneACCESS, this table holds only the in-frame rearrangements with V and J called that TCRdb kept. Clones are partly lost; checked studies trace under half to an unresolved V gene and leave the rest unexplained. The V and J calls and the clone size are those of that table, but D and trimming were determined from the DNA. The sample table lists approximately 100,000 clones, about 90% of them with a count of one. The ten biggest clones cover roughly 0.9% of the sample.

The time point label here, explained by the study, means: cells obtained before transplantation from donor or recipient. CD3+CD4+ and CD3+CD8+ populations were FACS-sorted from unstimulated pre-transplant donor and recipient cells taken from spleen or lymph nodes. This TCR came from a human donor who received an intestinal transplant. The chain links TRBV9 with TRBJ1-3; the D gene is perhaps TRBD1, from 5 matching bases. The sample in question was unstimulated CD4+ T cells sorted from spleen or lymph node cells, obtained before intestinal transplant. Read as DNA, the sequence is TGTGCCAGCAGCGTTGGGAACTCGGTTGGGGCAGGCGGGGGAAACACCATATATTTT. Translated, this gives CASSVGNSVGAGGGNTIYF.